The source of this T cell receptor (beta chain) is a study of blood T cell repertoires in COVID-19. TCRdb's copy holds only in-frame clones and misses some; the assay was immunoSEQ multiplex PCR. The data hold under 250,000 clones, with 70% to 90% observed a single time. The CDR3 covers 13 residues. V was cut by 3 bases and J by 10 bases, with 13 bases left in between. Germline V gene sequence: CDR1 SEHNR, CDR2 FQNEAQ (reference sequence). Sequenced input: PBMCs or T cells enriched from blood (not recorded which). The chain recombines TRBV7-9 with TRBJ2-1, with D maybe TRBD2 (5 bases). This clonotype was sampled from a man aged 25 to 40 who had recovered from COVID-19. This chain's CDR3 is CASSLLASWEQFF. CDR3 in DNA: TGTGCCAGCAGCTTGCTAGCTTCATGGGAGCAGTTCTTC.